This T cell receptor beta chain comes out of a study of cytomegalovirus exposure and HLA in healthy donors. Study-wide findings and caveats: Later on, a genetic analysis was performed. It linked a missense variant in DCLRE1C with V- and J-gene trimming of TCR beta. Some V segments could not be told apart, so they were left out, TRBV6-2 and TRBV6-3 among them. In a later analysis, across HLA loci, associated TCR counts were highest for DRB1, lowest for HLA-C.

Comments on this clone: Its target is unknown.

13 Jbeta primers and 60 Vbeta primers were used for the PCR. In the study's own analysis: About 10 million of 80 million to 85 million unique TCR beta chains were shared, per a later count. Produced via immunoSEQ multiplex PCR; TCRdb's table is partial and in-frame only. D and trimming were read from the DNA, whereas the V and J calls and clone size are those reported in that table. The sample includes about 170,000 clones, 80% to 90% of them seen just once. The CDR3 spans 14 residues. V was clipped by 4 bases and J by 7 bases; unmatched bases: 7. Germline V lookup: CDR1 MDHEN, CDR2 SYDVKM. What was sequenced was PBMCs. The chain joins TRBV28 to TRBJ2-5; 9 bases are shared with TRBD2. The TCR comes from a woman aged 18-29 years in good health and CMV-seronegative. DNA of the CDR3: TGTGCCAGCAGTTCCGGACTAGCGTTGGGGACCCAGTACTTC. It yields the protein CASSSGLALGTQYF.